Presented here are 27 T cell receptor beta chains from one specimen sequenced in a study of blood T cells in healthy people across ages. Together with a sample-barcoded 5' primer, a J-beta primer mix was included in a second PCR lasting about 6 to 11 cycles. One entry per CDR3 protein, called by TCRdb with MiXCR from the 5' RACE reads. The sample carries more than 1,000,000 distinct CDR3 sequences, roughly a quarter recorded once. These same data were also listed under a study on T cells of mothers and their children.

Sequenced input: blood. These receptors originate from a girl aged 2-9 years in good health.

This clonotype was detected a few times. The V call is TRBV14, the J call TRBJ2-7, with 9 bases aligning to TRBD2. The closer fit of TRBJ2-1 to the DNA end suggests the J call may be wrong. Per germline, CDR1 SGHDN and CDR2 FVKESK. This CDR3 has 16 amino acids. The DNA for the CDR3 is TGTGCCAGCAGCCAAGATAGCGGGCTAGCGGGGAATGAGCAGTTCTTC. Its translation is CASSQDSGLAGNEQFF.

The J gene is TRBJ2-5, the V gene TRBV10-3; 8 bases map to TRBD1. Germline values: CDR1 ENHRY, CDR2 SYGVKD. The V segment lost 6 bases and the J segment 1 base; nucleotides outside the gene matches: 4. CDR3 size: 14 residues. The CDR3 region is CAIRRQGSQETQYF. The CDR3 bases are TGTGCCATCAGGAGACAGGGGTCCCAAGAGACCCAGTACTTC.

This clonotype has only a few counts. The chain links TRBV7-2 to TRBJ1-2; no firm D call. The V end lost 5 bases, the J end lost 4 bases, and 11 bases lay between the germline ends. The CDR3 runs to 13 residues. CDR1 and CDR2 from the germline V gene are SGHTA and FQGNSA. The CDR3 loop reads CASSPPTVYGYTF. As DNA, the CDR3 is TGTGCCAGCAGCCCTCCGACCGTCTATGGCTACACCTTC.

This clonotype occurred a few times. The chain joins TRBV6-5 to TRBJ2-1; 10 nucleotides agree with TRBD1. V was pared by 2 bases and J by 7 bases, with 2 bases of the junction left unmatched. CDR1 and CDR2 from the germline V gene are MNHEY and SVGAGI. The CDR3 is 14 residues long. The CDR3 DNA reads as TGTGCCAGCAGTTACGTGGGACAGGGGAATGAGCAGTTCTTC. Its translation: CASSYVGQGNEQFF.

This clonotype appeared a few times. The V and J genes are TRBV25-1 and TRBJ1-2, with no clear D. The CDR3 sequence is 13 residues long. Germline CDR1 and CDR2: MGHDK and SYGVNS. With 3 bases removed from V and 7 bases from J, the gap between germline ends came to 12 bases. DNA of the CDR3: TGTGCCAGCAGTGATCTGGGAGTCGGTGGCTACACCTTC. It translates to CASSDLGVGGYTF.

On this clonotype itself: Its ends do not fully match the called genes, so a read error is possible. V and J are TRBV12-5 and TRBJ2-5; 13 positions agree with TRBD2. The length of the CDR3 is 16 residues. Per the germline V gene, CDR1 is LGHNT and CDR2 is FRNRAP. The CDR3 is CASTQGTSGNQEAQYF. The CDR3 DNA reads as TGTGCTAGTACCCAAGGGACTAGCGGGAACCAAGAGGCCCAGTACTTC.

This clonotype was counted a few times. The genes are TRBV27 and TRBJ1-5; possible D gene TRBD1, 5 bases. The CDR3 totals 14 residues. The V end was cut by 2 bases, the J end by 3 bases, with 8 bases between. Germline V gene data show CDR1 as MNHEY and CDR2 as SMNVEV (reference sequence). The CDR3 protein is CASSLQGHNQPQHF. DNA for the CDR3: TGTGCCAGCAGTTTACAGGGCCACAATCAGCCCCAGCATTTT.

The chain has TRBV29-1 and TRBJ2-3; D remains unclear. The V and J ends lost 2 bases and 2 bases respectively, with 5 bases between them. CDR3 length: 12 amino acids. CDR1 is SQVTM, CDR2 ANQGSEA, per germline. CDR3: CSVEWDTDTQYF. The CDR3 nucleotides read TGCAGCGTTGAATGGGACACAGATACGCAGTATTTT.

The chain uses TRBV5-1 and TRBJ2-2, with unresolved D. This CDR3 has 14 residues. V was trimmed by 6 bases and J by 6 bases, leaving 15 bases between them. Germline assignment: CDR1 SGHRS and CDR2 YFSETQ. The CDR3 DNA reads TGCGCCAGCAAGCTTGAAGAACTGGCCGGGGAGCTGTTTTTT. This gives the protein CASKLEELAGELFF.

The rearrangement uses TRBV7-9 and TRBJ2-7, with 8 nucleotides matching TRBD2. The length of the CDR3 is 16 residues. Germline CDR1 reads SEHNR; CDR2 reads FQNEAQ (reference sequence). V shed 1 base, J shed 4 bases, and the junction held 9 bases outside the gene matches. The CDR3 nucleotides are TGTGCCAGCAGCTTAGTCATAGCGGGAAGGGGGTACGAGCAGTACTTC. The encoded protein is CASSLVIAGRGYEQYF.

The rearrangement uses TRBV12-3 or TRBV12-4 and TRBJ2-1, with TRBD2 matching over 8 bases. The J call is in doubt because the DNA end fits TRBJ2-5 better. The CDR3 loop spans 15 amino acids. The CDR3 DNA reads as TGTGCCAGCAGTCCGGGGGGGCCTGGTCTAGAGACCCAGTACTTC. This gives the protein CASSPGGPGLETQYF.

CDR3 nucleotide sequence: TGTGCCAGCAGCTTGGCGGGGCCAGTCTCCTACAATGAGCAGTTCTTC. It is translated as CASSLAGPVSYNEQFF. The chain carries TRBV5-6 and TRBJ2-1; D possibly matches TRBD1 or TRBD2 (5 bases each). Germline V lookup: CDR1 SGHDT, CDR2 YYEEEE. The CDR3 consists of 16 residues. With 0 bases removed from V and 0 bases from J, the gap between germline ends came to 10 bases.

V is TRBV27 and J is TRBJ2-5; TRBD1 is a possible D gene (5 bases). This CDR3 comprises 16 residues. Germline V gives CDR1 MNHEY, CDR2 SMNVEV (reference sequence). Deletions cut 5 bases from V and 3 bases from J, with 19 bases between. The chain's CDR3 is CASSKGTGIFEETQYF. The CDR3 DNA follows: TGTGCCAGCAGTAAAGGAACAGGAATCTTCGAAGAGACCCAGTACTTC.

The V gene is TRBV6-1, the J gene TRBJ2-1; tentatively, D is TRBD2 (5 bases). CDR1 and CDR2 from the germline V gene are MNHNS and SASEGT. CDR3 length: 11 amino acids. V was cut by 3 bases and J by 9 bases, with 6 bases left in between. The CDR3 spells CASSDAGEQFF. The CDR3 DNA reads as TGTGCCAGCAGTGATGCGGGTGAGCAGTTCTTC.

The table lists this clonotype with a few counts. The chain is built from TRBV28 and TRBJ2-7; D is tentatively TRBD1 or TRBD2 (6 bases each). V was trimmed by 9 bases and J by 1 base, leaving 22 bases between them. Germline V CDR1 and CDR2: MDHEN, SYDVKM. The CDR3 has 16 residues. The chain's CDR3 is CASTTPGAVPSYEQYF. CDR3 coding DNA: TGTGCCAGTACCACTCCGGGGGCGGTTCCATCCTACGAGCAGTACTTC.

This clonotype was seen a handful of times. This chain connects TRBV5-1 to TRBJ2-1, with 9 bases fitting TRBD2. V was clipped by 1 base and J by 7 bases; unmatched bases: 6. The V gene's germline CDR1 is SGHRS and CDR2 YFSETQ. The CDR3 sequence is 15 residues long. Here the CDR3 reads CASSLIRTSDNEQFF. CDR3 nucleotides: TGCGCCAGCAGCTTGATTCGGACTAGCGATAATGAGCAGTTCTTC.

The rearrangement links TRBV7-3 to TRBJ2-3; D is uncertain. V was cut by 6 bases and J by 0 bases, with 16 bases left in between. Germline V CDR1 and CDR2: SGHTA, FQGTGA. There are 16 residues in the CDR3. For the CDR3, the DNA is TGTGCCAGCAGTCCAAGTTGGGATTGGAGCACAGATACGCAGTATTTT. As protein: CASSPSWDWSTDTQYF.

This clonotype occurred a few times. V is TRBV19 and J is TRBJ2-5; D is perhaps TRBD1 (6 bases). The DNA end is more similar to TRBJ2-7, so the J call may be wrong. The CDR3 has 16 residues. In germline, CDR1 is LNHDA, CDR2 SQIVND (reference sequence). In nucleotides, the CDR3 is TGTGCCAGTAGTCCGGGACACGGTGGTGGATTCTACGAGCAGTACTTC. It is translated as CASSPGHGGGFYEQYF.

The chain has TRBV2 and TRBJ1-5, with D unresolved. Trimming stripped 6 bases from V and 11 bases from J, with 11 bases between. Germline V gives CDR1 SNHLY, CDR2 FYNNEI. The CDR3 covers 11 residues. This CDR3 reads CASSENYAQHF. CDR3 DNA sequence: TGTGCCAGCAGCGAAAACTACGCCCAGCATTTT. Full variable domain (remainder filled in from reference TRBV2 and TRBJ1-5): EPEVTQTPSHQVTQMGQEVILRCVPISNHLYFYWYRQILGQKVEFLVSFYNNEISEKSEIFDDQFSVERPDGSNFTLKIRSTKLEDSAMYFCASSENYAQHFGDGTRLSIL.

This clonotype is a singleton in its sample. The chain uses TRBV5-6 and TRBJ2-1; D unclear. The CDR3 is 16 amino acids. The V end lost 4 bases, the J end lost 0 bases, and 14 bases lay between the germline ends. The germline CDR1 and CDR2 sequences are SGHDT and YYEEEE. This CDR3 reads CASSTLSGISYNEQFF. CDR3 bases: TGTGCCAGCAGCACGTTATCCGGTATCTCCTACAATGAGCAGTTCTTC.

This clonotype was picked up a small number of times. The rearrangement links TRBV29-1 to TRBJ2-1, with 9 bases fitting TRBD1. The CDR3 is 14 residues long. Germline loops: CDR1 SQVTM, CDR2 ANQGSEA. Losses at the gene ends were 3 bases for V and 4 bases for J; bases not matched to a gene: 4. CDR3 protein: CSVDGTGQYNEQFF. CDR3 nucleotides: TGCAGCGTTGATGGGACAGGGCAGTACAATGAGCAGTTCTTC.

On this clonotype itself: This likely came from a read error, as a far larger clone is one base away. CDR3 nucleotides: TGTGCCATCAGTCAAACCTACGAGCAGTACTTC. Its protein is CAISQTYEQYF. The chain has TRBV12-3 or TRBV12-4 and TRBJ2-7; D is undetermined. The CDR3 has 11 residues.

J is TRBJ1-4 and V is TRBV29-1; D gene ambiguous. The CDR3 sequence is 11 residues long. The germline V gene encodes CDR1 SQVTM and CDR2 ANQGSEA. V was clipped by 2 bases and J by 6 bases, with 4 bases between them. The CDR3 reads CSVELHEKLFF. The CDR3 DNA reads TGCAGCGTTGAACTACATGAAAAACTGTTTTTT. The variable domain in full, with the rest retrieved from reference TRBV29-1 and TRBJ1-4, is SAVISQKPSRDICQRGTSLTIQCQVDSQVTMMFWYRQQPGQSLTLIATANQGSEATYESGFVIDKFPISRPNLTFSTLTVSNMSPEDSSIYLCSVELHEKLFFGSGTQLSVL.

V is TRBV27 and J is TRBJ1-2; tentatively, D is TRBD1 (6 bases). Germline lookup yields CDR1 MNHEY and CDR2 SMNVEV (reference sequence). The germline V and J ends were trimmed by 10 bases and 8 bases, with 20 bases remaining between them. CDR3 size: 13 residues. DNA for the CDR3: TGTGCCATTTACGATGGGTCCAGGGGCGGCTACACCTTC. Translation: CAIYDGSRGGYTF.

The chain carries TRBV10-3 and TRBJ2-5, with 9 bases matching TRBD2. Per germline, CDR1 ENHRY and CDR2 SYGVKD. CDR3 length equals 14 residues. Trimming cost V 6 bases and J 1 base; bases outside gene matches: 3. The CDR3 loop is CAIRAGGSQETQYF. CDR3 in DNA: TGTGCCATCAGGGCGGGAGGGTCCCAAGAGACCCAGTACTTC.

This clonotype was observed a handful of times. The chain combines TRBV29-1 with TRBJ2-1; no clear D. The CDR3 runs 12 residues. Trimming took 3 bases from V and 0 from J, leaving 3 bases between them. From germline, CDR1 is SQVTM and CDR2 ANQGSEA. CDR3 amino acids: CSVDYSYNEQFF. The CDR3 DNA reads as TGCAGCGTTGACTACTCCTACAATGAGCAGTTCTTC.

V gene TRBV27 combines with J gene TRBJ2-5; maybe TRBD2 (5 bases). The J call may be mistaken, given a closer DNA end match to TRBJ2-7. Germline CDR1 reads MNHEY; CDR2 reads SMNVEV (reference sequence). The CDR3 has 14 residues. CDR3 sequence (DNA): TGTGCCAGCAGTTTATCCGGGGTACGCCACGAGCAGTACTTC. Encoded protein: CASSLSGVRHEQYF.